The clone carrying this T cell receptor (beta chain) was detected ten times or more. This entry belongs to a study of T cells in Graves' hyperthyroidism and ophthalmopathy. RNA transcripts served as the template for amplifying TCR beta CDR3 regions. Initially, a first-round RT-PCR of the TCR CDR3 employed the HTBI primer set. TCRdb re-called the multiplex PCR reads through MiXCR, storing one row per CDR3 protein. The sample has approximately 400,000 distinct CDR3 sequences, 19% seen once. Germline trimming cut 4 bases from V and 7 bases from J; bases unmatched to any gene: 11. Germline CDR1 and CDR2: MNHNS and SASEGT. The CDR3 totals 17 residues. Clinical symptoms, serum thyroxine and TRAb, thyroid ultrasound and orbital computed tomography were used for the diagnoses. PBMCs were derived from more than 8 ml fresh peripheral blood.

The chain recombines TRBV6-1 with TRBJ2-2; 11 positions match TRBD1. The receptor's source is a woman aged 18-30 years with Graves' hyperthyroidism. The sequenced sample was blood. Here the CDR3 DNA reads TGTGCCAGCAGTGCTGGACAGGGGGCTGGAGATGGCGGGGAGCTGTTTTTT. Encoded protein: CASSAGQGAGDGGELFF.